The 15 T cell receptor beta chains below all came from one sample that was sequenced in a study of blood T cell repertoires in COVID-19. TCRdb's table, derived via immunoSEQ multiplex PCR, lists solely in-frame clones and lacks some. The table lists 320,000 or so clones, about 89% of them singletons, with about 5% in the top ten. The source material was PBMCs or T cells enriched from blood (not recorded which). The receptor source for this set is a man aged 60 to 69 who had recovered from COVID-19.

Remarks on this clone: The same CDR3 also results from other DNA sequences found in this sample. V gene TRBV5-4 combines with J gene TRBJ2-7; no firm D call. Germline lookup yields CDR1 SGHNT and CDR2 YYREEE (reference sequence). This CDR3 has 13 residues. V was pared by 0 bases and J by 0 bases, with 4 bases between. The CDR3 nucleotides read TGTGCCAGCAGCTTGGCCAGCTCCTACGAGCAGTACTTC. It is translated as CASSLASSYEQYF.

This chain links TRBV15 with TRBJ2-3, with D perhaps matching TRBD1 (5 bases). CDR1 is LNHNV, CDR2 YYDKDF, per germline (reference sequence). The CDR3 totals 15 residues. Trimming cost V 11 bases and J 0 bases, with 18 bases left between them. Here the CDR3 DNA reads TGTGCCGGCCCGCACAGGCCTCCTAGCACAGATACGCAGTATTTT. Translating gives CAGPHRPPSTDTQYF.

With respect to this clone: This sample includes further DNA sequences coding for the same CDR3. V and J are TRBV19 and TRBJ1-4; D might be TRBD1 (5 bases). Trimming removed 2 bases from V and 6 bases from J, with 10 bases in between. The CDR3 runs 14 residues. Germline values: CDR1 LNHDA, CDR2 SQIVND (reference sequence). CDR3 protein: CASSIRGGDEKLFF. The DNA of the CDR3 is TGTGCCAGTAGTATACGGGGAGGGGATGAAAAACTGTTTTTT.

Only a few counts were recorded for this clone. The chain couples TRBV18 to TRBJ2-7; 13 bases match TRBD2. CDR1 is KGHSH, CDR2 LQKENI, per germline. The CDR3 sequence is 16 residues long. V lost 3 bases, J lost 1 base, and 3 bases stayed unmatched. CDR3 sequence reads: CASSPGTSGASYEQYF. The CDR3 DNA reads TGTGCCAGCTCACCCGGGACTAGCGGGGCTTCCTACGAGCAGTACTTC. The complete variable domain, with remaining parts taken from reference TRBV18 and TRBJ2-7, reads NAGVMQNPRHLVRRRGQEARLRCSPMKGHSHVYWYRQLPEEGLKFMVYLQKENIIDESGMPKERFSAEFPKEGPSILRIQQVVRGDSAAYFCASSPGTSGASYEQYFGPGTRLTVT.

The V and J genes are TRBV7-9 and TRBJ1-1; D is undetermined. Trimming took off 4 bases at V and 2 bases at J, with 11 bases between the two ends. CDR3 length: 14 amino acids. Germline lookup yields CDR1 SEHNR and CDR2 FQNEAQ (reference sequence). CDR3 region: CASSYDGRNTEAFF. Written as DNA, the CDR3 is TGTGCCAGCAGCTACGACGGGAGAAACACTGAAGCTTTCTTT.

This clone was observed a single time. The V gene is TRBV18, the J gene TRBJ1-1, with 9 nucleotides matching TRBD1. The CDR3 runs to 15 residues. CDR1 and CDR2 from the germline V gene are KGHSH and LQKENI. J was trimmed by 4 bases and V by 3 bases; bases with no gene match: 6. The CDR3 spells CASSPGQGELTEAFF. The CDR3 nucleotides are TGTGCCAGCTCACCGGGACAGGGAGAGCTCACTGAAGCTTTCTTT.

The chain links TRBV10-2 to TRBJ2-7, with TRBD2 matching 7 bases. The germline CDR1 and CDR2 sequences are WSHSY and SAAADI. The J segment lost 5 bases and the V segment lost 3 bases, leaving 7 bases of the junction unmatched. There are 14 residues in the CDR3. The CDR3 spells CASSDTLAAHEQYF. Here the CDR3 DNA reads TGCGCCAGCAGTGATACCCTAGCGGCCCACGAGCAGTACTTC.

CDR3 in amino acids: CASSLGTGGVNEKLFF. CDR3 bases: TGCGCCAGCAGCCTCGGGACAGGGGGAGTTAATGAAAAACTGTTTTTT. The V and J genes are TRBV5-1 and TRBJ1-4; 11 bases are a match to TRBD1. Per germline, CDR1 SGHRS and CDR2 YFSETQ. The CDR3 consists of 16 residues. Unmatched junction bases numbered 6, after V lost 4 bases and J lost 4 bases.

This chain joins TRBV7-9 and TRBJ2-2; 8 bases line up with TRBD1. V lost 5 bases to trimming and J lost 7 bases; unmatched junction nucleotides: 9. The V gene's germline CDR1 is SEHNR and CDR2 FQNEAQ (reference sequence). The CDR3 length is 15 residues. The CDR3, as DNA: TGTGCCAGCAGCGCTTACAGGGGGATAGGCGGGGAGCTGTTTTTT. It encodes CASSAYRGIGGELFF.

J is TRBJ2-7 and V is TRBV9, with D tentatively TRBD1 (5 bases). V lost 0 bases, J lost 4 bases, and 11 bases lay in between. The CDR3 has 14 residues. CDR1 and CDR2 (germline): SGDLS, YYNGEE. CDR3: CASSVDVRVYEQYF. CDR3 coding DNA: TGTGCCAGCAGCGTAGACGTCAGGGTGTACGAGCAGTACTTC.

V is TRBV5-1 and J is TRBJ2-2, with TRBD2 identical over 14 bases. V was pared by 4 bases and J by 11 bases, with 4 bases of the junction left unmatched. Germline CDR1 and CDR2: SGHRS and YFSETQ. This CDR3 region has 14 residues. The CDR3 sequence: CASSPGTSGSELFF. The CDR3 nucleotides are TGCGCCAGCAGCCCCGGGACTAGCGGGAGTGAGCTGTTTTTT.

V is TRBV19 and J is TRBJ2-7; D may be TRBD1 (7 bases). This CDR3 comprises 14 residues. Germline V gene sequence: CDR1 LNHDA, CDR2 SQIVND (reference sequence). V was trimmed by 2 bases and J by 3 bases, leaving 11 bases between them. CDR3 nucleotides: TGTGCCAGTAGTATAACCAGGGGGGACTACGAGCAGTACTTC. Encoded protein: CASSITRGDYEQYF.

The rearrangement joins TRBV20-1 to TRBJ2-7; possibly TRBD1 for D (6 bases). Germline CDR1 DFQATT, CDR2 SNEGSKA (reference sequence). The CDR3 is made up of 11 amino acids. CDR3 sequence reads: CSGQWAYEQYF. CDR3 DNA sequence: TGCAGCGGACAGTGGGCCTACGAGCAGTACTTC.

This chain links TRBV6-5 with TRBJ2-1; possible D gene TRBD2, 6 bases. Germline lookup yields CDR1 MNHEY and CDR2 SVGAGI. The CDR3 is made up of 14 amino acids. The V end was cut by 9 bases, the J end by 4 bases, with 16 bases between. The CDR3 nucleotides read TGTGCCAGTCTGAGGGACTGGGGGTACAATGAGCAGTTCTTC. Encoded protein: CASLRDWGYNEQFF.

The chain recombines TRBV18 with TRBJ2-2; 7 bases are shared with TRBD2. This CDR3 has 16 residues. Looked up from germline, CDR1 is KGHSH and CDR2 is LQKENI. The V and J ends lost 3 bases and 2 bases, in that order; junction bases with no gene match: 6. The CDR3 is CASSPRERENTGELFF. CDR3 DNA sequence: TGTGCCAGCTCACCGAGAGAGCGGGAAAACACCGGGGAGCTGTTTTTT.